This T cell receptor (beta chain) originates from a study of monozygotic twins with inflammatory bowel disease (dated by TCRdb to about 2019). Notes on the research overall: In total, 28 monozygotic twin pairs made up the full study: 19 Danish pairs, all IBD-discordant, plus nine German pairs, of which four were IBD-concordant and five were IBD-discordant. Each individual had, on average, about 151 000 unique TCRalpha sequences and 181 000 unique TCRbeta sequences available for analysis. Within discordant pairs, disease-associated traits were sought mainly by comparing IBD patients with their genetically identical healthy co-twins. What the authors observed across the whole study: No single strong signal or clonotype linked to IBD turned up in the results, so the idea that one exists was not supported. Fewer clonotypes were shared with other individuals by IBD patients than by healthy twins, most markedly in patients showing signs of disease activity. Because patients were on differing immunosuppressive treatments, the repertoires may have picked up extra background noise and inter-individual variability. A decrease in TCRbeta repertoire diversity, as measured by inverse Simpson index, was observed in IBD patients compared with their healthy co-twins. Different T cell subtypes could not be distinguished in the analysis. No difference in repertoire similarity was observed between concordant and discordant twins, possibly owing to limited statistical power.

From each donor, a roughly 2.7 ml peripheral blood sample was collected into PAXgene tubes and kept at -80 degrees C. Without T cell sorting, total RNA was isolated from whole blood using the PAXgene blood miRNA kit on an automated QIAcube. Peripheral blood from monozygotic twin pairs, either concordant or discordant for inflammatory bowel disease, underwent deep TCRalpha and TCRbeta repertoire profiling that used unique molecular barcoding. Smoking habits were recorded for all twin pairs, and each individual was classified as a current, former or never smoker. Regarding this clonotype: Its antigen is not yet known.

Library preparation was by 5' RACE. Preparation of each TCR library used approximately 3.5 ug of total RNA. cDNA was synthesized with SMARTScribe reverse transcriptase in eight separate reactions per sample. During cDNA synthesis, template switching was used to introduce unique molecular identifiers that contained a 6-nucleotide sample barcode. TCRalpha and TCRbeta cDNA was amplified by two nested PCRs of around 16 and 10 cycles, with bead purification after each PCR. Before amplification, the cDNA was treated with uracil DNA-glycosylase and purified using the QIAquick PCR purification kit. In the second PCR, Illumina TruSeq-compatible adapters and sample-specific barcodes were added. TapeStation and Qubit were used to check library quality and concentration, and around 5.3 ng of each library was pooled. The pooled libraries were sequenced with 2 x 100 bp reads and custom sequencing primers on an Illumina HiSeq2500 single-index Rapid Run. On the authors' methods: UMI-based consensus assembly with MiGEC version 1.2.6 was used to correct PCR and sequencing errors. V(D)J alignment, clonotype assembly and CDR3 extraction were performed with MiXCR version 2.1.1. To normalise gene usage, clonotype sharing and MAIT/NKT TCR abundance, the top 1000, 10 000 and 20 000 clonotypes in each sample were analysed. Diversity was computed as the inverse Simpson index with the vegan R package after downsampling to 27 000 UMIs. Paired Mann-Whitney U tests were applied to discordant twin pairs, and Benjamini-Hochberg correction was used for multiple testing. Following TCRdb reprocessing, every CDR3 protein sequence forms one entry, and DNA is not provided. TCRdb's processing, not the authors', yielded these V and J calls. The sample table records about 160,000 distinct CDR3 sequences. The biggest ten clones account for 2% to 3% of the sample.

CDR1 SGHRS and CDR2 YFSETQ are derived from the germline V gene. The CDR3 holds 15 amino acids from the cysteine to the phenylalanine. DNA for this receptor is not on file. The source of this sequence is a human donor with ulcerative colitis or Crohn's disease, or a healthy co-twin of an affected twin (not recorded which). The sample consisted of blood. The rearranged chain carries TRBV5-1 and TRBJ2-2; TCRdb returns TRBD1, unconfirmable since there is no DNA. CDR3 protein: CASSLRDRWFGELFF.